This TCR beta chain was sequenced for a study of T cells in Graves' hyperthyroidism and ophthalmopathy. Overall study results and limits: Blood also contained most expanded thyroid clonotypes above 0.001.

This CDR3 comprises 15 residues. Germline CDR1 and CDR2: LNHDA and SQIVND (reference sequence). Trimming at V came to 7 bases and at J to 2 bases, leaving 8 bases not matched to a gene. As concerns this clonotype: What it binds is not known.

Amplification targeted TCR beta CDR3 regions from RNA transcripts. HTBI primers were employed in a first-round RT-PCR of the TCR CDR3. TCRdb re-derived calls from the multiplex PCR reads in MiXCR, one entry per CDR3 protein. The sample includes hundreds of thousands of distinct CDR3 sequences, 24% seen only once; the top ten take over 9%. Ophthalmopathy cases met thresholds of Clinical Activity Score at least 3, NOSPECS grade at least 4 and duration under 3 months. What was sequenced was blood. This TCR derives from a woman aged 30 to 39 with Graves' ophthalmopathy. The J gene is TRBJ1-5, the V gene TRBV19; 7 bases are shared with TRBD1. The CDR3: CASNFRGLGNQPQHF. The CDR3 DNA reads as TGTGCCAGTAACTTTAGGGGGCTAGGCAATCAGCCCCAGCATTTT.